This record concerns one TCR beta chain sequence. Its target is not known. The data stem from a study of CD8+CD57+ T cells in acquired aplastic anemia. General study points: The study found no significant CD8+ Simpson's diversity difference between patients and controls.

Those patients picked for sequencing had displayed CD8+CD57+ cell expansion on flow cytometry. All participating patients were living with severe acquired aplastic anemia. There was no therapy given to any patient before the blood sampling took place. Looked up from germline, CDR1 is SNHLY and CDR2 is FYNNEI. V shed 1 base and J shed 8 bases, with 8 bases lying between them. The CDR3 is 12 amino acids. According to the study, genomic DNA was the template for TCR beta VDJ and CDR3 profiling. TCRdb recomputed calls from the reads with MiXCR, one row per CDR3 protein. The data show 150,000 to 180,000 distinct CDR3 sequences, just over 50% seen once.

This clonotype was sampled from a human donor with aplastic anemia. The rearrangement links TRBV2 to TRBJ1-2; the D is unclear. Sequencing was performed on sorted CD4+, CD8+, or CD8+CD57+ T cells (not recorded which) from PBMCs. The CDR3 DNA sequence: TGTGCCAGCAGTGAAGGGGTTTGGGGCTACACCTTC. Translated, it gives CASSEGVWGYTF.